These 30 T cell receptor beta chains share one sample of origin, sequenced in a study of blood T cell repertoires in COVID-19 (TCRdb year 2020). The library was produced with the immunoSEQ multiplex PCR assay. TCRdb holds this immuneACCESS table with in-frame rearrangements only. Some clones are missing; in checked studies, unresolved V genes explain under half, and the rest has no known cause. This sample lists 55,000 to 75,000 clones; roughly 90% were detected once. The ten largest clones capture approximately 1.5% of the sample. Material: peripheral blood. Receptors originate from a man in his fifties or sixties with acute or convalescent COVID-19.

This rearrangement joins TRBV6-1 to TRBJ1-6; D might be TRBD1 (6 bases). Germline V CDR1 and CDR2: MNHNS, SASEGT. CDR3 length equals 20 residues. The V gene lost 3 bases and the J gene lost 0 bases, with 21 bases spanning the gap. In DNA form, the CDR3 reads TGTGCCAGCAGTGATGCGCTACAGGGAATAAAACGCTCCTATAATTCACCCCTCCACTTT. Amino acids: CASSDALQGIKRSYNSPLHF.

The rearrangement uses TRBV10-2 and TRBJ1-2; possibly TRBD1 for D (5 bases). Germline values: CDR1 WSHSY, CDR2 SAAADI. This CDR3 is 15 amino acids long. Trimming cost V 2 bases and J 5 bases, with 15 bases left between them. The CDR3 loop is CASSEGIGGVYGYTF. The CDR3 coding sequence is TGCGCCAGCAGTGAGGGGATTGGGGGGGTTTATGGCTACACCTTC.

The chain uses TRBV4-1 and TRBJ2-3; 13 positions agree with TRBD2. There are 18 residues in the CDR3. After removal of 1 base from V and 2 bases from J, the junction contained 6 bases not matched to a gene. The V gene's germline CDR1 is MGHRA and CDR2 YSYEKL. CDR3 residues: CASSQAGTSGGATDTQYF. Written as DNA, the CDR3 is TGCGCCAGCAGCCAAGCGGGTACTAGCGGGGGGGCCACAGATACGCAGTATTTT.

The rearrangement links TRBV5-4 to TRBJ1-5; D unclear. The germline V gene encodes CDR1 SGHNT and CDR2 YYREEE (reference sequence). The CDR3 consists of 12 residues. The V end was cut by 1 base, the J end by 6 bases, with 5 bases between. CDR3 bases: TGTGCCAGCAGCTTGTTCGGTCAGCCCCAGCATTTT. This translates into CASSLFGQPQHF.

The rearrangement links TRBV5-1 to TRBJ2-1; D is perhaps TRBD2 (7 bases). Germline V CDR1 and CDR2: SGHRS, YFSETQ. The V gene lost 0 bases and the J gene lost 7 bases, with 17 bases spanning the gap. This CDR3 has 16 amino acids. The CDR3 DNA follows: TGCGCCAGCAGCTTGGCCGGTGGGGGGGCCAGGAATGAGCAGTTCTTC. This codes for CASSLAGGGARNEQFF.

The CDR3 sequence is CASSLARGVGYTF. The CDR3 nucleotides read TGTGCCAGCAGCTTAGCCAGGGGGGTTGGCTACACCTTC. This chain uses TRBV7-8 with TRBJ1-2; 7 nucleotides agree with TRBD1. The CDR3 covers 13 residues. CDR1 SGHVS and CDR2 FQNEAQ come from the germline V gene. V lost 0 bases, J lost 7 bases, and 2 bases stayed unmatched. The full variable domain, with the rest looked up from reference TRBV7-8 and TRBJ1-2, is GAGVSQSPRYKVAKRGQDVALRCDPISGHVSLFWYQQALGQGPEFLTYFQNEAQLDKSGLPSDRFFAERPEGSVSTLKIQRTQQEDSAVYLCASSLARGVGYTFGSGTRLTVV.

This CDR3 reads CASSQLERGILYEQYF. For the CDR3, the DNA is TGCGCCAGCAGTCAATTGGAGCGGGGGATTCTCTACGAGCAGTACTTC. The chain has TRBV23-1 and TRBJ2-7, with 8 bases identical to TRBD2. TRBV23-1 is placed among ORFs of uncertain function. The CDR3 has 16 residues. Trimming removed 1 base from V and 3 bases from J; junction bases left unmatched: 8.

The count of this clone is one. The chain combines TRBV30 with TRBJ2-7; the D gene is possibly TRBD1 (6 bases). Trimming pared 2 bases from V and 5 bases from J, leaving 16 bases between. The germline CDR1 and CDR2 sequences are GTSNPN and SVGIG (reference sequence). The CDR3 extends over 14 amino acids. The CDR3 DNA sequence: TGTGCCTGGAGTCGGACAGTAGCTTTCGACGAGCAGTACTTC. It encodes CAWSRTVAFDEQYF.

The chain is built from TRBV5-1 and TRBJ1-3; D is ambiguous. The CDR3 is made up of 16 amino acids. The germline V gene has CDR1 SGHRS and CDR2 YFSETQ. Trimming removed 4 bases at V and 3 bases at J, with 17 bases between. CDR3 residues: CASSPGLSLGGNTIYF. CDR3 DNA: TGCGCCAGCAGCCCGGGATTATCTCTGGGTGGAAACACCATATATTTT.

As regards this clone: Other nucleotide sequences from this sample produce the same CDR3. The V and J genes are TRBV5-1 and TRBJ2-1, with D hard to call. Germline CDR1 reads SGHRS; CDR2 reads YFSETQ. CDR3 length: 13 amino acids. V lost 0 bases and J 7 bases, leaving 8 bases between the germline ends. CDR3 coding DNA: TGCGCCAGCAGCTTGGGAGGTGAGAATGAGCAGTTCTTC. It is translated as CASSLGGENEQFF.

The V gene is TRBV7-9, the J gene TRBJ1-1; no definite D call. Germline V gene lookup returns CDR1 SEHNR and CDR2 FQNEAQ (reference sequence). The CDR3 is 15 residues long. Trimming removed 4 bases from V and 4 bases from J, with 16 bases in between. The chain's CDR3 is CASSSIPAGRTEAFF. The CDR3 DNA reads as TGTGCCAGCAGCTCAATCCCCGCGGGTCGCACTGAAGCTTTCTTT. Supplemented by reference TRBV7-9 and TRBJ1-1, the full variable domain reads DTGVSQNPRHKITKRGQNVTFRCDPISEHNRLYWYRQTLGQGPEFLTYFQNEAQLEKSRLLSDRFSAERPKGSFSTLEIQRTEQGDSAMYLCASSSIPAGRTEAFFGQGTRLTVV.

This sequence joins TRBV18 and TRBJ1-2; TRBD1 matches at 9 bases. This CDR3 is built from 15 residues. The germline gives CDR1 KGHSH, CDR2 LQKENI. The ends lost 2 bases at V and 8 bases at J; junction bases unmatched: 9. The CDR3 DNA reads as TGTGCCAGCTCACCAAATACAGGGGGCGCTGAGGGCTACACCTTC. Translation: CASSPNTGGAEGYTF.

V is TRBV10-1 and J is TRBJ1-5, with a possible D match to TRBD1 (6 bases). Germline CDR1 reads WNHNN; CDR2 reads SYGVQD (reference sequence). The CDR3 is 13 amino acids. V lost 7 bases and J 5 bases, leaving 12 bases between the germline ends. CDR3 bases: TGCGCCAGCACATGGGGACAACATCAGCCCCAGCATTTT. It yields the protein CASTWGQHQPQHF.

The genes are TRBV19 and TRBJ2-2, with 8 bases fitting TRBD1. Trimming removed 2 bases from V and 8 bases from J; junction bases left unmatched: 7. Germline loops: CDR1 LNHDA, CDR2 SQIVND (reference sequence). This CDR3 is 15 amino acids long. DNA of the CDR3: TGTGCCAGTAGTATAAGAGGACAGGGCCTGGGGGAGCTGTTTTTT. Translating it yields CASSIRGQGLGELFF.

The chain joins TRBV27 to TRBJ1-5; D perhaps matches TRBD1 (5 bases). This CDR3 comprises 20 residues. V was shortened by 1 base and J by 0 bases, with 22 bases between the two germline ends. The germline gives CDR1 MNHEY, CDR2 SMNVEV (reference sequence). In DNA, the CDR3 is TGTGCCAGCAGTTTATTCCTACCGAGTCGGGGGGGATATAGCAATCAGCCCCAGCATTTT. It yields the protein CASSLFLPSRGGYSNQPQHF.

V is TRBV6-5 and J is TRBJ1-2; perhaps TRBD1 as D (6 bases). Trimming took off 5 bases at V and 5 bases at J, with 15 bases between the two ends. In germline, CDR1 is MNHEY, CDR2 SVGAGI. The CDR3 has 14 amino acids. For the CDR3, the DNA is TGTGCCAGCAGTCGGGACATAGGTGTTTATGGCTACACCTTC. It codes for CASSRDIGVYGYTF.

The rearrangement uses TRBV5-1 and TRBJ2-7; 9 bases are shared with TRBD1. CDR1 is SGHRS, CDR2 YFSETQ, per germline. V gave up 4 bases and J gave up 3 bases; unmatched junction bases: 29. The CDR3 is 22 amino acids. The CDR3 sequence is CASSPVGFLGGQGRPTLYEQYF. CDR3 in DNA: TGCGCCAGCAGCCCGGTTGGATTCTTAGGGGGACAGGGAAGACCGACCCTCTACGAGCAGTACTTC.

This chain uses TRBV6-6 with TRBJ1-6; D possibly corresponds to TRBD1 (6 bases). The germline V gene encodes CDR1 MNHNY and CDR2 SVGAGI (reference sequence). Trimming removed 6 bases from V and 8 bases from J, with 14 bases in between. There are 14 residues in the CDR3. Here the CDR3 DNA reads TGTGCCAGCAGAGACAGGCTAATGGATTCACCCCTCCACTTT. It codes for CASRDRLMDSPLHF.

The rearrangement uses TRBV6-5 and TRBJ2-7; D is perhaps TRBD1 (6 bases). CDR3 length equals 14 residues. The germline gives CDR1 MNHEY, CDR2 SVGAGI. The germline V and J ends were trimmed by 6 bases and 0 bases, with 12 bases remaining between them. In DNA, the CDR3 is TGTGCCAGCAGACAAACAGGGCGCTCCTACGAGCAGTACTTC. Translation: CASRQTGRSYEQYF.

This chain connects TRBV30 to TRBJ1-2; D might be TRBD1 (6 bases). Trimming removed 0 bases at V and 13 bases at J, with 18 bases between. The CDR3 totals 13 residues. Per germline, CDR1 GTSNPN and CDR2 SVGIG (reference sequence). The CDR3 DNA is TGTGCCTGGAGTGTACGTTCCACACAGGGTTCCACCTTC. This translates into CAWSVRSTQGSTF.

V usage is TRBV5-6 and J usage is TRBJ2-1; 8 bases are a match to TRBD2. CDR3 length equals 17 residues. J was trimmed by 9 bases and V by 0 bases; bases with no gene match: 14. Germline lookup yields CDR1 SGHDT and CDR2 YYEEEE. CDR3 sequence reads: CASSLGYGGTSIREQFF. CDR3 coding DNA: TGTGCCAGCAGCTTGGGCTATGGGGGGACTAGTATCCGTGAGCAGTTCTTC.

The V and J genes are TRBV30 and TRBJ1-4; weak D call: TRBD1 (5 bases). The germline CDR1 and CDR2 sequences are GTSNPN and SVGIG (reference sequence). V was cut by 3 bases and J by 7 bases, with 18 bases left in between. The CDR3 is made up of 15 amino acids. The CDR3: CAWSASGFGSEKLFF. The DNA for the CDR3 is TGTGCCTGGAGCGCATCAGGGTTCGGGAGTGAAAAACTGTTTTTT.

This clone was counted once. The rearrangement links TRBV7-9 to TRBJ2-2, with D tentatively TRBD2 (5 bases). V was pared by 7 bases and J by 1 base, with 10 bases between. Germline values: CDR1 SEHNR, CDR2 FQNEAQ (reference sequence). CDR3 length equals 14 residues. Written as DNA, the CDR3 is TGTGCCAGCAAAGGGAGTTGGAACACCGGGGAGCTGTTTTTT. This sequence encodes CASKGSWNTGELFF.

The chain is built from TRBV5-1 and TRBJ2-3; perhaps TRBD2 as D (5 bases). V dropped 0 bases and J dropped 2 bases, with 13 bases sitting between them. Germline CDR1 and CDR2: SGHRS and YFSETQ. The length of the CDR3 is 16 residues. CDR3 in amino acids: CASSLDPGIITDTQYF. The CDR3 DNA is TGCGCCAGCAGCTTGGACCCGGGGATCATCACAGATACGCAGTATTTT.

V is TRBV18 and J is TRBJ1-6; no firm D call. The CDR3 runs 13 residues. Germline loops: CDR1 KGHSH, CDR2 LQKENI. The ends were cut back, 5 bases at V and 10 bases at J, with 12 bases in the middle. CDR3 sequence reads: CASSLRDGSPLHF. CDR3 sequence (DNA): TGTGCCAGCTCATTGCGGGATGGCTCACCCCTCCACTTT.

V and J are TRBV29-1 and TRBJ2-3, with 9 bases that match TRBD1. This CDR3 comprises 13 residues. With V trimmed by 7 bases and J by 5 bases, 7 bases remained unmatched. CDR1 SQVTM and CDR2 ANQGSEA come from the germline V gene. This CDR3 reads CSASTGGGDTQYF. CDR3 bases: TGCAGCGCAAGTACAGGGGGCGGAGATACGCAGTATTTT.

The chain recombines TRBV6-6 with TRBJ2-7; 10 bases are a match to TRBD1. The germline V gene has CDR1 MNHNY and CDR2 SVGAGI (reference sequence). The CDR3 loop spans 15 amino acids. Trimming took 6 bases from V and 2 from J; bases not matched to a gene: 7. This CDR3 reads CASSSRDRGTYEQYF. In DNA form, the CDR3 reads TGTGCCAGCAGCTCCCGGGACAGGGGAACCTACGAGCAGTACTTC.

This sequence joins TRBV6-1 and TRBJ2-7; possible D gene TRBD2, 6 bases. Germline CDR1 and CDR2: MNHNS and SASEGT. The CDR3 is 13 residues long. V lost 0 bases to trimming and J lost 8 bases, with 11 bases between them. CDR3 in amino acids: CASSEAGLSQQYF. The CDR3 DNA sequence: TGTGCCAGCAGTGAAGCGGGACTGTCGCAGCAGTACTTC.

The CDR3 DNA sequence: TGTGCCAGCAGTGGTGGCAGTGCAACTAATGAAAAACTGTTTTTT. This gives the protein CASSGGSATNEKLFF. V gene TRBV2 combines with J gene TRBJ1-4, with D unclear. The CDR3 spans 15 residues. CDR1 is SNHLY, CDR2 FYNNEI, per germline. Trimming removed 4 bases at V and 0 bases at J, with 9 bases between.

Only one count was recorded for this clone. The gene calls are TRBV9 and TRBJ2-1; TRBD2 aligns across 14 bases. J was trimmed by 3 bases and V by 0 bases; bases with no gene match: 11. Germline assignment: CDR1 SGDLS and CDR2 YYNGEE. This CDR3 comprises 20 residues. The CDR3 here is CASSVGPGLAGGRDYNEQFF. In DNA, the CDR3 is TGTGCCAGCAGCGTAGGCCCCGGACTAGCGGGGGGAAGAGACTACAATGAGCAGTTCTTC. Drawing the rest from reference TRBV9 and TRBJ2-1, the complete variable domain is DSGVTQTPKHLITATGQRVTLRCSPRSGDLSVYWYQQSLDQGLQFLIQYYNGEERAKGNILERFSAQQFPDLHSELNLSSLELGDSALYFCASSVGPGLAGGRDYNEQFFGPGTRLTVL.